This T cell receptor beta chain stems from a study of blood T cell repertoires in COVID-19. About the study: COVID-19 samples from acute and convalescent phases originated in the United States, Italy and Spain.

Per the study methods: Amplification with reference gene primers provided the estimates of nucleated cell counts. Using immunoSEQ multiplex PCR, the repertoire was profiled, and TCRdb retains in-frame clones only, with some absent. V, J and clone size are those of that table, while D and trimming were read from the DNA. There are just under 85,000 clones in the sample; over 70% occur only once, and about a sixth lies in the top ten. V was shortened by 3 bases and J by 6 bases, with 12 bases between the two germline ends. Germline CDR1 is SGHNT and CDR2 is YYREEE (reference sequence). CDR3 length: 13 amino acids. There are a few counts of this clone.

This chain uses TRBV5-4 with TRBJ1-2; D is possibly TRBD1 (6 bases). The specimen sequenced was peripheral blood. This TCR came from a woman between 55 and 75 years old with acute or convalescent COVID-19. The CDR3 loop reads CASSSQGYHGYTF. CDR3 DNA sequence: TGTGCCAGCAGCTCACAGGGTTACCATGGCTACACCTTC.